This T cell receptor (beta chain) was recorded in a study of blood T cell repertoires in COVID-19 (dated by TCRdb to 2018 to 2020). Notes on the research overall: Samples covering the acute and convalescent phases of COVID-19 were provided by collaborators in the United States, Italy and Spain. The prospective study material was composed of cDNA or gDNA derived from T cells, B-cell-depleted T cells, or PBMCs. Subjects who had been exposed to COVID-19, were actively infected with it, or had recovered from it provided the deeply sampled blood TCRbeta repertoires that made up the dataset. The repertoires were released in a freely available public database intended as a resource for research on the immune response to SARS-CoV-2. The samples were drawn from the first 160 participants of the ongoing ImmuneRACE study and from more than 1,000 subjects provided by 6 global collaborators. Sample metadata almost always included a de-identified subject ID, COVID-19 status, age in years and sex. Where HLA class I and class II types were available, the types were taken from metadata supplied by the sample provider, not from assay-based typing.

Study-level results and caveats: How much clinical and demographic metadata was included differed by source and by participant, and the metadata was provided uncurated.

Participants in the prospective study were enrolled through a virtual design, were aged 18 to 89 years, and lived in about two dozen United States geographic areas. Cohort assignment in the prospective study relied on participant-reported clinical history from a screening survey and a study questionnaire. ImmuneRACE Cohort 3 recovered participants were defined by two consecutive negative NP/OP PCR tests, healthcare professional clearance, or symptom resolution. Mobile phlebotomists in the prospective study collected whole blood, serum and a nasopharyngeal or oropharyngeal swab from every participant. Additional blood draws and questionnaires over an approximately two-month period could optionally be provided by prospective study participants. Before DNA extraction, prospective study blood samples were shipped either frozen or at room temperature. The immunoSEQ Assay, a bias-controlled multiplex PCR, was used to amplify TCRbeta CDR3 regions from genomic DNA. The original methods were these. Nucleated cell counts per sample were estimated from amplification of reference gene primers within the assay. To quantify the absolute abundance of each unique TCRbeta CDR3 rearrangement, sequence reads were collapsed and filtered. Productive Simpson clonality was computed per sample as the square root of Simpson's diversity index over productive rearrangements. TCRdb took over this immuneACCESS table, retaining in-frame rearrangements with V and J assigned. Such tables are incomplete; in checked studies, under half of the missing clones stem from an unresolved V gene, and the remainder is unexplained. V and J calls and clone size are as listed in that table; D and trimming were resolved from the DNA. This sample comprises roughly 330,000 clones, more than 75% of them detected only once. Clones ranked in the top ten supply roughly 5.2% of the sample.

Its CDR3 holds 17 amino acids, cysteine through phenylalanine. Left in the record is the CDR3 DNA by itself, 51 bases read in frame from the first base. V loses 0 bases of germline sequence and J loses 1 base, and the interval between the two ends is 12 bases. For CDR1 and CDR2, the germline V gene lists LGHNA and YNFKEQ. A word on this clone: The specificity of this receptor is unknown. Base qualities are missing; no much larger clone stands one base away.

The sequenced sample was PBMCs or T cells enriched from blood (not recorded which). This receptor chain uses TRBV4-2 and TRBJ2-2, with TRBD2 as a weak D call on 5 bases. This clonotype originated in a woman aged 25 to 39 who had recovered from COVID-19. The CDR3 here reads CASSQDGLRGNTGELFF. The DNA sequence is given as TGTGCCAGCAGCCAAGACGGGCTACGGGGGAACACCGGGGAGCTGTTTTTT.